This T cell receptor (beta chain) stems from a study of tumor-infiltrating lymphocytes in primary liver carcinoma. Germline DNA was extracted too, while blood RNA derived from unsorted whole blood. V shed 0 bases and J 8 bases; nucleotides not matched to a gene: 6. The germline CDR1 and CDR2 sequences are MNHNS and SASEGT. This CDR3 comprises 15 residues. A primer matching the constant region was used to make TCR beta cDNA from approximately 0.55 ug of total RNA. TCR beta libraries came from three nested multiplex PCR rounds using slightly modified ARM-PCR. The opening two PCR rounds, 10 cycles each, paired TRBV1-TRBV30 forward primers with a C-beta reverse primer. TCRdb redid the calling of the multiplex PCR reads with MiXCR, one entry per CDR3 protein. The sample lists 250,000 to 400,000 distinct CDR3 sequences; about 62% were seen once.

The rearrangement links TRBV6-1 to TRBJ2-1; the match to TRBD2 covers 8 bases. Sequenced material: peripheral blood. The TCR was taken from a middle-aged man with primary liver carcinoma and hepatitis B virus infection. The DNA of the CDR3 is TGTGCCAGCAGTGAAGCGGGACTAGTGGGCCATGAGCAGTTCTTC. This translates into CASSEAGLVGHEQFF.